Detailed here is one T cell receptor (beta chain). Its antigen is as yet unknown. 13 Jbeta primers and 60 Vbeta primers were used for the PCR. The authors' processing: It was a later analysis that counted roughly 80 million unique TCR beta chains, of which 9 million to 13 million were shared. The table came from immunoSEQ multiplex PCR; TCRdb's copy has only in-frame clones and leaves some out. V and J calls and clone size are given by that table; D and trimming were obtained from the DNA. The sample carries roughly 170,000 clones, 84% recorded once. The data are from a study of cytomegalovirus exposure and HLA in healthy donors. General study findings and limits: As a later analysis showed, several of the most significant clusters appeared to be linked to common viral pathogens. The records held CMV serostatus as the only immune exposure information. Cytomegalovirus-associated TCR beta chains were listed, numbering around 150.

Sequencing input: PBMCs. This receptor was obtained from a man aged 18 to 35 in good health and CMV-seronegative.

In DNA, the CDR3 is TGTGCCAGCAGCGTAGTGGGTGACAGGGACTACGAGCAGTACTTC. It encodes CASSVVGDRDYEQYF. The V gene is TRBV9, the J gene TRBJ2-7; TRBD1 matches 7 bases. Germline loops: CDR1 SGDLS, CDR2 YYNGEE. The trim removed 0 bases at V and 3 bases at J, leaving 6 bases unmatched. The CDR3 spans 15 residues.